This is a list of T cell receptor beta chains from one sample in a study of T cells in localized non-small cell lung cancer. Measured with immunoSEQ multiplex PCR; TCRdb has only the in-frame clones, and not every one. Among about 32,000 clones, approximately 86% were seen once, and the ten largest hold around 4.2%. The starting material was peripheral blood mononuclear cells, obtained before any cancer treatment. Every receptor here comes from a woman aged 40 to 75 with stage III lung adenocarcinoma. Both conserved end residues are part of each CDR3. The D gene is left open where the match is weak. Only some rows state a clone size, as once, few, many or a class for expanded clones.

DNA: TGTGCCAGCAGCGTAGGACAGGGGGCGTACGAGCAGTACTTC
CDR3: CASSVGQGAYEQYF
size: NA
J: TRBJ2-7
D: TRBD1
V: TRBV9

DNA: TGTGCCAGCAGCTTCATGGGCCGCTCGGTGTTCGAGCAGTACTTC
CDR3: CASSFMGRSVFEQYF
size: NA
J: TRBJ2-7
D: NA
V: TRBV5-6

DNA: TGTGCCAGCAGCCAAACGACTGAAGCTTTCTTT
CDR3: CASSQTTEAFF
size: NA
J: TRBJ1-1
D: NA
V: TRBV2

DNA: TGTGCCAGCAGCTTAGCGGCAGCGGCATACTCCCAAGAGACCCAGTACTTC
CDR3: CASSLAAAAYSQETQYF
size: NA
J: TRBJ2-5
D: NA
V: TRBV7-2

DNA: TGTGCCAGCAGCTTAGACCCAGGGCAGACCCAGTACTTC
CDR3: CASSLDPGQTQYF
size: NA
J: TRBJ2-5
D: NA
V: TRBV7-6

DNA: TGTGCCAGCAGCCCGCACTCTACCGAGCAGTACTTC
CDR3: CASSPHSTEQYF
size: NA
J: TRBJ2-7
D: NA
V: TRBV5-4

DNA: TGTGCCACCAGCAGCAGGGGGGCGAACACTGAAGCTTTCTTT
CDR3: CATSSRGANTEAFF
size: NA
J: TRBJ1-1
D: TRBD1
V: TRBV15

DNA: TGTGCCAGCTCACCGAGGACTGTTAGCACAGATACGCAGTATTTT
CDR3: CASSPRTVSTDTQYF
size: NA
J: TRBJ2-3
D: NA
V: TRBV18

DNA: TGTGCCAGCAGCCGAGGGGTATCTGAAAACGAGCAGTACTTC
CDR3: CASSRGVSENEQYF
size: few
J: TRBJ2-7
D: NA
V: TRBV9

DNA: TGCGCCAGCAGCCAAGGGGGACGGACTAGCGGGGAAGAGGAGGGTGACAATGAGCAGTTCTTC
CDR3: CASSQGGRTSGEEEGDNEQFF
size: NA
J: TRBJ2-1
D: TRBD2
V: TRBV4-1

DNA: TGTGCCAGCAGCTTGGCGGGGGCGGGCTACAATGAGCAGTTCTTC
CDR3: CASSLAGAGYNEQFF
size: NA
J: TRBJ2-1
D: NA
V: TRBV7-3

DNA: TGTGCCAGCAGCACCCGACAGGGAAGCACTGAAGCTTTCTTT
CDR3: CASSTRQGSTEAFF
size: NA
J: TRBJ1-1
D: TRBD1
V: TRBV6-5

DNA: TGTGCCAGCAGCTTAGGGGAGGGATCGTATGGCTACACCTTC
CDR3: CASSLGEGSYGYTF
size: NA
J: TRBJ1-2
D: NA
V: TRBV7-2

DNA: TGTGCCAGCAGCTTAGTGTACTTAGCGGGCTACAATGAGCAGTTCTTC
CDR3: CASSLVYLAGYNEQFF
size: NA
J: TRBJ2-1
D: TRBD2
V: TRBV11-1

DNA: TGTGCCAGCAGCTCACCTGGACGAGAAGAGACCCAGTACTTC
CDR3: CASSSPGREETQYF
size: NA
J: TRBJ2-5
D: NA
V: TRBV7-6

DNA: TGTGCCAGCAGCCGAAATTCGGCCGGGGAGCTGTTTTTT
CDR3: CASSRNSAGELFF
size: NA
J: TRBJ2-2
D: NA
V: TRBV9

DNA: TGTGCCAGCAGTTTCCAGGGAGATGGCTACACCTTC
CDR3: CASSFQGDGYTF
size: NA
J: TRBJ1-2
D: NA
V: TRBV6-9

DNA: TGTGCCAGCAGCTTTTACGGGAGCTCCTACGAGCAGTACTTC
CDR3: CASSFYGSSYEQYF
size: NA
J: TRBJ2-7
D: NA
V: TRBV11-2

DNA: TGTGCCAGCAGCTTAGACTTTAGTTCACCCCTCCACTTT
CDR3: CASSLDFSSPLHF
size: once
J: TRBJ1-6
D: NA
V: TRBV7-9

DNA: TGTGCCAGTAGTATACAGGTTAACACCGGGGAGCTGTTTTTT
CDR3: CASSIQVNTGELFF
size: NA
J: TRBJ2-2
D: NA
V: TRBV19

DNA: TGTGCAAGTCGCCTAGGGGGCAGGGGGCACCTCGGAGCTTTCTTT
CDR3: CASRLGGRGHLGAFF
size: NA
J: TRBJ1-1
D: NA
V: TRBV12-2

DNA: TGTGCCATCTCGGACGACACAGATACGCAGTATTTT
CDR3: CAISDDTDTQYF
size: NA
J: TRBJ2-3
D: NA
V: TRBV10-3

DNA: TGCAGCGCAGGGACTAGCGGGGGATACAATGAGCAGTTCTTC
CDR3: CSAGTSGGYNEQFF
size: NA
J: TRBJ2-1
D: TRBD2
V: TRBV29-1

DNA: TGTGCCAGCAGCTTAGAGCGGACTAGCGGGGGGGCCAACCCCTACAATGAGCAGTTCTTC
CDR3: CASSLERTSGGANPYNEQFF
size: NA
J: TRBJ2-1
D: TRBD2
V: TRBV11-2

DNA: TGTGCCAGCAGCTCCCAGGGGGCTAGCGCAGATACGCAGTATTTT
CDR3: CASSSQGASADTQYF
size: NA
J: TRBJ2-3
D: TRBD1
V: TRBV5-5

DNA: TGTGCCAGCTCATTTAGGACAGGGAGCTCCTACGAGCAGTACTTC
CDR3: CASSFRTGSSYEQYF
size: NA
J: TRBJ2-7
D: TRBD1
V: TRBV18

DNA: TGTGCCAGCAGCCAGCTTGACAGCTACGAGCAGTACTTC
CDR3: CASSQLDSYEQYF
size: NA
J: TRBJ2-7
D: NA
V: TRBV4-2

DNA: TGCGCCAGCAGCCCCACCGGGAGTGGCAATCAGCCCCAGCATTTT
CDR3: CASSPTGSGNQPQHF
size: NA
J: TRBJ1-5
D: NA
V: TRBV4-1

DNA: TGTGCCAGCAGCTTAGCCTCACGCTTAAATTCACCCCTCCACTTT
CDR3: CASSLASRLNSPLHF
size: NA
J: TRBJ1-6
D: NA
V: TRBV7-2

DNA: TGCAGTGCTCGCAACCACTACGAGCAGTACTTC
CDR3: CSARNHYEQYF
size: NA
J: TRBJ2-7
D: NA
V: TRBV20-1

DNA: TGTGCCAGCACCCCTTGGGCAGGGAGTGGCAGTGAGCAGTTCTTC
CDR3: CASTPWAGSGSEQFF
size: NA
J: TRBJ2-1
D: NA
V: TRBV6-6

DNA: TGTGCCATCAGGAGCGGGACTAGCGGCTCCTACGAGCAGTACTTC
CDR3: CAIRSGTSGSYEQYF
size: NA
J: TRBJ2-7
D: TRBD2
V: TRBV10-3

DNA: TGCGCCAGCAGCCAAGACAGTCAGCGGGGGGGATACGATACGCAGTATTTT
CDR3: CASSQDSQRGGYDTQYF
size: NA
J: TRBJ2-3
D: TRBD2
V: TRBV4-1

DNA: TGTGCCAGCAGCCGCGGGGGCGCGGACACTGAAGCTTTCTTT
CDR3: CASSRGGADTEAFF
size: NA
J: TRBJ1-1
D: NA
V: TRBV28

DNA: TGTGCCTGGAGTTCGGGACTGCAAGAGACCCAGTACTTC
CDR3: CAWSSGLQETQYF
size: NA
J: TRBJ2-5
D: NA
V: TRBV30

DNA: TGTGCCAGCAGCCCAGTGGGGATGGGCTATGGCTACACCTTC
CDR3: CASSPVGMGYGYTF
size: NA
J: TRBJ1-2
D: NA
V: TRBV4-2

DNA: TGTGCCAGCAGCTTTTCAGCAGCCTACGAGCAGTACTTC
CDR3: CASSFSAAYEQYF
size: once
J: TRBJ2-7
D: NA
V: TRBV5-6